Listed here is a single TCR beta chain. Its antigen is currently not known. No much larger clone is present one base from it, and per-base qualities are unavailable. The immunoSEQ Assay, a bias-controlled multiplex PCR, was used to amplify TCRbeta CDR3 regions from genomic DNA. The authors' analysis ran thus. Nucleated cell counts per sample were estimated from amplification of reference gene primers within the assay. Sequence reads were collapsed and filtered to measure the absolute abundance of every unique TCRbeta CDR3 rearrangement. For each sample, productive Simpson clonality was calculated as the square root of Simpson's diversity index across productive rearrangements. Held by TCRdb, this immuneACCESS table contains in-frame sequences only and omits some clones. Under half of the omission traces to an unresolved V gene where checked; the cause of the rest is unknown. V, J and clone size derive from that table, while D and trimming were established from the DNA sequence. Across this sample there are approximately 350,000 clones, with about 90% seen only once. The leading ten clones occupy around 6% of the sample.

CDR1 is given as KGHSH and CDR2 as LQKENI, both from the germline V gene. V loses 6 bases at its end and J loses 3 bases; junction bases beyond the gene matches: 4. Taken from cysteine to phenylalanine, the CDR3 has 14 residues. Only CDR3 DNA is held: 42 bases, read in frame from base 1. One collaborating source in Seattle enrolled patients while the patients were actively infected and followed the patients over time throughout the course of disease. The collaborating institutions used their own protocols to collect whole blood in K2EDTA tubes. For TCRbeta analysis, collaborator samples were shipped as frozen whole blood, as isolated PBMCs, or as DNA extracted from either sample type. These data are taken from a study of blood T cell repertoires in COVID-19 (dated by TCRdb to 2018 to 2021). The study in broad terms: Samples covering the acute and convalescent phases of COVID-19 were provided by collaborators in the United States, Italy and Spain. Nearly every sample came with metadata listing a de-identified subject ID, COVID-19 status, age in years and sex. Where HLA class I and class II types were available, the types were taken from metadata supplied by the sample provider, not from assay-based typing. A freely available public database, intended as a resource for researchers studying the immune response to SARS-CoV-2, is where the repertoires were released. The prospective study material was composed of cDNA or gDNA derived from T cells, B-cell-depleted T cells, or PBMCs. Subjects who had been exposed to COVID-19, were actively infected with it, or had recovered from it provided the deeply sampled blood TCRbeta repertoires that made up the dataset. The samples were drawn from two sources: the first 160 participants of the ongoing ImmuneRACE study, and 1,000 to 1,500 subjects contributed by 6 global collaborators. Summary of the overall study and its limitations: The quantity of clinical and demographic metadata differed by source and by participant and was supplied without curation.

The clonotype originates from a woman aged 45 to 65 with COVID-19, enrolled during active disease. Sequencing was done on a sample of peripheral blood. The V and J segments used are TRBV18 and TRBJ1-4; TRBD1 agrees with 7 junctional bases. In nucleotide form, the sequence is TGTGCCAGCTCCGGGACAGCCTCTAATGAAAAACTGTTTTTT. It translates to CASSGTASNEKLFF.